The following is a T cell receptor beta chain sequence with its context. Its antigen is not known. The source of the sample is a study of beta chain features in type 1 diabetes. The CDR3 loop spans 14 amino acids. Germline V gives CDR1 MNHNY, CDR2 SVGAGI (reference sequence). The J segment lost 0 bases and the V segment lost 11 bases, leaving 9 bases of the junction unmatched. Findings of the study overall: Type 1 diabetes patients showed a moderate but significant shortening of TCRB CDR3s in all four CD4+ subsets. Insertions at VDJ junctions were less frequent in type 1 diabetes patients. These patients also deleted more nucleotides at the same junctions. For patients and controls alike, PCR might favor shorter templates to the same degree.

Every isolated RNA sample was fully reverse transcribed, so sequencing captured expressed TCRB transcripts. About 3.57 million reads, on average, came from each naive, central memory and regulatory T cell sample. Clones were sequenced by immunoSEQ multiplex PCR, and TCRdb holds only the in-frame ones, with some missing. The sample contains under 200,000 clones, about 8.3% of which appear only once. This clonotype was obtained from a woman younger than 30 with type 1 diabetes. What was sequenced was central memory CD4+ T cells from blood. This chain links TRBV6-6 with TRBJ1-2; 7 nucleotides agree with TRBD1. The CDR3 DNA is TGTGCCGGCGGGACAGCCGACTCTAACTATGGCTACACCTTC. Translated, it gives CAGGTADSNYGYTF.